This entry is about one TCR beta chain. Antigen specificity is unknown. These data come from a study of CD8+ T cells in alopecia areata. Whole-study context: Each of the treated patients was given oral tofacitinib, 5 to 10 mg twice daily, for moderate-to-severe alopecia areata.

PBMCs yielded sorted CD4+ and CD8+ T cells. RNA extraction was followed by reverse transcription into cDNA, which acted as the sequencing template. The protocol was immunoSEQ multiplex PCR, while the TCRdb copy is restricted to in-frame clones and leaves out a portion. The data show about 140,000 clones, approximately 51% seen once. The study's findings and limits: The study found higher clonality in lesional than normal scalp, especially in alopecia totalis/universalis. Patients displayed less clarity in TCR sharing than mice, a finding possibly related to HLA.

This CDR3 spans 16 amino acids. Germline V lookup: CDR1 SGHAT, CDR2 FQDESV (reference sequence). V lost 5 bases, J lost 0 bases, and 17 bases lay in between. The chain carries TRBV11-1 and TRBJ2-7; D remains ambiguous. The source material was CD4+ T cells sorted from blood, sampled at week 0. The receptor was isolated from a human donor with alopecia areata. The CDR3 nucleotides are TGTGCCAGCAGCCCACCAAACGGCTACAGCTCCTACGAGCAGTACTTC. Its translation: CASSPPNGYSSYEQYF.